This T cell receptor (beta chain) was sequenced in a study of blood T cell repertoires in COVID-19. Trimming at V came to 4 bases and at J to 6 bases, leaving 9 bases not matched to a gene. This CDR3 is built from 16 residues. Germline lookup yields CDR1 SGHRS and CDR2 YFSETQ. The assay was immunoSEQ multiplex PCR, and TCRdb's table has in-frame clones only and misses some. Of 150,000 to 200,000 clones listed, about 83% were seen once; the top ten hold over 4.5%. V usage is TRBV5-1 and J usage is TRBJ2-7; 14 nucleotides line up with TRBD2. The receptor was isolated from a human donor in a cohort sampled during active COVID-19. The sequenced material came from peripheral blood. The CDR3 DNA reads TGCGCCAGCAGCCCAGGACTAGCGGGGGGCACTACCGAGCAGTACTTC. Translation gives CASSPGLAGGTTEQYF.